Listed below are T cell receptor beta chains from one sample, sequenced in a study of blood T cell repertoires in COVID-19. Sequenced by immunoSEQ multiplex PCR; TCRdb stores in-frame clones only, minus some. The sample yields fewer than 250,000 clones, 83% seen once. The sample taken for sequencing was PBMCs or T cells enriched from blood (not recorded which). The receptors here all came from a woman in her thirties or forties who had been exposed to COVID-19. CDR3s include the opening cysteine and the closing phenylalanine or tryptophan. Each record gives: D gene, clone size, V gene, J gene, CDR3 protein, CDR3 DNA. A D gene is named only where the DNA matches it firmly. Size values are once, few and many counts, or a class for expanded clones, and some rows have none.

>TRBD2|-|TRBV9|TRBJ2-3
CASSSSGGAGTDTQYF
TGTGCCAGCAGCTCCAGCGGGGGGGCCGGCACAGATACGCAGTATTTT
>-|-|TRBV19|TRBJ2-3
CASSYGGGTDTQYF
TGTGCCAGTAGTTATGGGGGAGGAACAGATACGCAGTATTTT
>TRBD1|-|TRBV5-6|TRBJ1-1
CASSFGQGNTEAFF
TGTGCCAGCAGCTTCGGACAGGGGAACACTGAAGCTTTCTTT
>TRBD1|-|TRBV19|TRBJ1-5
CASRARGQGADQPQHF
TGTGCCAGTAGGGCAAGGGGACAGGGGGCCGATCAGCCCCAGCATTTT
>TRBD1|few|TRBV28|TRBJ2-5
CASSRGGWETQYF
TGTGCCAGCAGCCGAGGGGGCTGGGAGACCCAGTACTTC
>TRBD2|-|TRBV30|TRBJ2-7
CAWSGAGRGLAGVYEQYF
TGTGCCTGGAGTGGTGCGGGCAGGGGACTAGCGGGGGTCTACGAGCAGTACTTC
>-|once|TRBV5-4|TRBJ1-1
CASSSAGGLKNTEAFF
TGTGCCAGCAGCTCGGCCGGGGGACTTAAGAACACTGAAGCTTTCTTT
>TRBD2|once|TRBV5-6|TRBJ2-2
CASSSPVERGDTGELFF
TGTGCCAGCAGCTCGCCTGTTGAGCGGGGAGACACCGGGGAGCTGTTTTTT
>-|-|TRBV10-3|TRBJ2-3
CATREGKGTDTQYF
TGTGCCACCCGGGAAGGGAAAGGAACAGATACGCAGTATTTT
>-|-|TRBV9|TRBJ1-2
CASSVGGFGYTF
TGTGCCAGCAGCGTAGGAGGTTTCGGCTACACCTTC
>-|-|TRBV5-6|TRBJ2-5
CASSMDLTGVRETQYF
TGTGCCAGCAGCATGGATTTAACCGGGGTAAGGGAGACCCAGTACTTC
>TRBD2|once|TRBV6-5|TRBJ2-3
CATAAGGSLDTQYF
TGTGCCACCGCAGCGGGGGGGTCTCTAGATACGCAGTATTTT
>-|-|TRBV18|TRBJ2-5
CASSPLAGFGETQYF
TGTGCCAGCTCACCACTGGCAGGGTTTGGAGAGACCCAGTACTTC
>-|-|TRBV5-4|TRBJ2-1
CASRLTDNTYNEQFF
TGTGCCAGCAGATTGACAGACAACACCTACAATGAGCAGTTCTTC
>TRBD1|-|TRBV7-8|TRBJ1-1
CASSLGTGGHTEAFF
TGTGCCAGCAGCTTAGGGACAGGGGGTCACACTGAAGCTTTCTTT
>TRBD2|-|TRBV6-1|TRBJ2-1
CASSEVTSGEQFF
TGTGCCAGCAGTGAGGTGACTAGCGGAGAGCAGTTCTTC
>-|-|TRBV5-1|TRBJ2-3
CASSFGDSGGDTQYF
TGCGCCAGCAGCTTTGGGGACTCGGGGGGCGATACGCAGTATTTT
>-|once|TRBV19|TRBJ1-2
CASTGFGYGYTF
TGTGCCAGTACAGGTTTTGGGTATGGCTACACCTTC
>TRBD1|-|TRBV10-3|TRBJ1-5
CAISGTGQGNQPQHF
TGTGCCATCAGTGGGACAGGGCAAGGGAATCAGCCCCAGCATTTT
>-|-|TRBV7-8|TRBJ1-1
CASSLVGTQNTEAFF
TGTGCCAGCAGCTTAGTCGGGACACAGAACACTGAAGCTTTCTTT
>-|-|TRBV3-1/TRBV3-2|TRBJ1-6
CASSQEAGLGSPLHF
TGTGCCAGCAGCCAAGAAGCTGGGCTCGGTTCACCCCTCCACTTT
>-|-|TRBV7-3|TRBJ2-5
CASSIYQGETQYF
TGTGCCAGCAGTATCTACCAGGGGGAGACCCAGTACTTC
>-|-|TRBV9|TRBJ2-7
CASSPSGGRDEQYF
TGTGCCAGCAGCCCTTCCGGGGGGCGGGACGAGCAGTACTTC
>-|-|TRBV5-1|TRBJ2-1
CASSPTGTSYNEQFF
TGCGCCAGCAGCCCAACAGGGACCTCCTACAATGAGCAGTTCTTC
>TRBD2|-|TRBV5-1|TRBJ2-1
CASSLGLTSGDVDEQFF
TGCGCCAGCAGCTTGGGCCTAACTAGCGGGGACGTCGATGAGCAGTTCTTC
>-|-|TRBV9|TRBJ1-1
CASSVGRNTEAFF
TGTGCCAGCAGCGTAGGGAGGAACACTGAAGCTTTCTTT
>-|-|TRBV6-1|TRBJ2-6
CASSESLGGANVLTF
TGTGCCAGCAGTGAATCCCTCGGTGGGGCCAACGTCCTGACTTTC
>-|-|TRBV5-4|TRBJ1-3
CASSRSNGNTIYF
TGTGCCAGCAGTCGGAGTAACGGAAACACCATATATTTT
>-|-|TRBV7-2|TRBJ2-1
CASSLAGVSYNEQFF
TGTGCCAGCAGCTTAGCAGGGGTTTCCTACAATGAGCAGTTCTTC
>-|-|TRBV6-5|TRBJ2-2
CASSPTHGTGELFF
TGTGCCAGCAGTCCTACCCACGGTACCGGGGAGCTGTTTTTT
>-|-|TRBV28|TRBJ1-5
CASSRGGTDQPQHF
TGTGCCAGCAGTCGAGGAGGTACGGATCAGCCCCAGCATTTT
>-|-|TRBV9|TRBJ1-6
CASSVTPEPGGNSPLHF
TGTGCCAGCAGCGTAACCCCCGAGCCGGGGGGGAATTCACCCCTCCACTTT
>-|few|TRBV2|TRBJ1-4
CASRTDSYLNEKLFF
TGTGCCAGCAGAACTGACAGTTACCTTAATGAAAAACTGTTTTTT
>-|-|TRBV6-5|TRBJ2-5
CASSYGEAFQGETQYF
TGTGCCAGCAGTTACGGGGAGGCATTTCAAGGAGAGACCCAGTACTTC
>-|-|TRBV4-3|TRBJ2-2
CASSQGRLAPGELFF
TGCGCCAGCAGCCAAGGACGGCTAGCACCCGGGGAGCTGTTTTTT
>TRBD2|once|TRBV10-3|TRBJ2-5
CAIAGTSGGAWETQYF
TGTGCCATCGCTGGGACTAGCGGGGGGGCGTGGGAGACCCAGTACTTC